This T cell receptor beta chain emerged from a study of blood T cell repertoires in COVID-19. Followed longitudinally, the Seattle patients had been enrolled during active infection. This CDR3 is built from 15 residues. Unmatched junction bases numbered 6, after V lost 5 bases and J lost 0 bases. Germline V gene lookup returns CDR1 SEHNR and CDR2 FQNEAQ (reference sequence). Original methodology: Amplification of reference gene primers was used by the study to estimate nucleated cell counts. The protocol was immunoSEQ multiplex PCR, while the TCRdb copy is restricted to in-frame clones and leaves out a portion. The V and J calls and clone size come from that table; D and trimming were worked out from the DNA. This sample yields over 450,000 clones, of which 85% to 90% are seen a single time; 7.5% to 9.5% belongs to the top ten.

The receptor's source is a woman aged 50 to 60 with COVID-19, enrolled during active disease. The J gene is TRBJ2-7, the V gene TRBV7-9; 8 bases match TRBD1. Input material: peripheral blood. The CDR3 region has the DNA TGTGCCAGCAGCCGGGGACAGGACCTCTCCTACGAGCAGTACTTC. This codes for CASSRGQDLSYEQYF.